This is a list of T cell receptor beta chains from one sample in a study of blood T cells in healthy people across ages. MiXCR, run by TCRdb on the 5' RACE reads, gives a single entry per CDR3 protein. The sample records 1 million or so distinct CDR3 sequences, less than 50% being singletons. Sequenced: blood. The source of these receptors is a woman aged 55-70 years in good health. Both conserved end residues are part of each CDR3. A D gene is named only where the DNA matches it firmly. Rows may omit the clone size; those that give it use once, few, many or a size class.

clone_size | j_call | d_call | v_call | cdr3_nt | cdr3_aa
once | TRBJ2-7 | . | TRBV4-1 | TGCGCCAGTAGCCAATGGGTACAGGGATGGGGGGCCTACGAGCAGTACTTC | CASSQWVQGWGAYEQYF
many | TRBJ2-7 | TRBD2 | TRBV4-2 | TGTGCCAGCAGCCTTAGCGGGAGAAGCGGGTACGAGCAGTACTTC | CASSLSGRSGYEQYF
. | TRBJ2-7 | TRBD2 | TRBV5-6 | TGTGCCAGCAGCTTGCTTAGGGGACTAGCCCAGCAGTACTTC | CASSLLRGLAQQYF
. | TRBJ2-7 | TRBD2 | TRBV20-1 | TGCAGTGCTAGGAGACTAGCGGGAGATGTTCAGTACTTC | CSARRLAGDVQYF
few | TRBJ2-7 | TRBD2 | TRBV2 | TGTGCCAGTCAGGGACTAGCGGGGGCCCTCGACGAGCAGTACTTC | CASQGLAGALDEQYF
. | TRBJ1-2 | TRBD1 | TRBV5-6 | TGTGCCAGCAGCTACACCGGGACAGGGGATGACTATGGCTACACCTTC | CASSYTGTGDDYGYTF
few | TRBJ1-4 | . | TRBV27 | TGTGCCAGTCCTTCTACTCCACCGACAGCCTGCTCACCACCTGAAAATGAAAAACTGTTTTTT | CASPSTPPTACSPPENEKLFF
few | TRBJ1-1 | . | TRBV9 | TGTGCCAGCAGCGTAGGAGGGAGGAACACTGAAGCTTTCTTT | CASSVGGRNTEAFF
. | TRBJ2-3 | . | TRBV5-1 | TGCGCCAGCAGCTTGGGGACGTGGTCAGATACGCAGTATTTT | CASSLGTWSDTQYF
. | TRBJ1-2 | . | TRBV7-2 | TGTGCCAGCAGCCCAAGCGGAGCTGGACAGCTCTATGGCTACACCTTC | CASSPSGAGQLYGYTF
. | TRBJ2-5 | TRBD2 | TRBV29-1 | TGCAGCGCCCGGGAGGGCAGGAATGAGCAGTACTTC | CSAREGRNEQYF
. | TRBJ2-5 | . | TRBV6-5 | TGTGCCAGCAGCCTAACTAGAGCGCAATACAATGAGCAGTACTTC | CASSLTRAQYNEQYF
. | TRBJ2-2 | . | TRBV29-1 | TGCAGCGTTGAGGTGTACAGAAACACCGGGGAGCTGTTTTTT | CSVEVYRNTGELFF
few | TRBJ2-3 | TRBD2 | TRBV20-1 | TGCAGTGCTAGCCCACCCCTAGCGGGAGGAGATACGCAGTATTTT | CSASPPLAGGDTQYF
. | TRBJ1-4 | TRBD1 | TRBV7-9 | TGTGCCAGCAGCTTTAGACAGGGCCCCGGGACTAATGAAAAACTGTTTTTT | CASSFRQGPGTNEKLFF
. | TRBJ2-3 | TRBD2 | TRBV12-3/TRBV12-4 | TGTGCCAGCACCGAGCGGGGGGGCCAATATACGCAGTATTTT | CASTERGGQYTQYF
few | TRBJ2-7 | . | TRBV5-1 | TGCGCCAGCAGCCTTGGATTGGCTAGCAACTACGAGCAGTACTTC | CASSLGLASNYEQYF
. | TRBJ1-5 | TRBD1 | TRBV12-3/TRBV12-4 | TGTGCCAGCAGTTTAGCCTCGGGACAGGTCAATCAGCCCCAGCATTTT | CASSLASGQVNQPQHF
few | TRBJ2-1 | . | TRBV11-2 | TGTGCCAGCAGCTTAGATCGTCTCTCTTACAATGAGCAGTTCTTC | CASSLDRLSYNEQFF
. | TRBJ2-7 | . | TRBV28 | TGTGCCAGCAGTTTAAGTACAGCCTCCCTCCTTTCCTACGAGCAGTACTTC | CASSLSTASLLSYEQYF
. | TRBJ2-5 | . | TRBV27 | TGTGCCAGCAGTCCTAAGACAGTCCGTCAAGAGACCCAGTACTTC | CASSPKTVRQETQYF
. | TRBJ2-7 | . | TRBV20-1 | TGCAGTGCTAGCCCCCGAGGGTCCACCTACGAGCAGTACTTC | CSASPRGSTYEQYF
few | TRBJ2-1 | . | TRBV18 | TGTGCCAGCTCAGTCAGGGATAGCTCCTACAATGAGCAGTTCTTC | CASSVRDSSYNEQFF
. | TRBJ2-1 | . | TRBV6-2/TRBV6-3 | TGTGCCAGCATCAGAGACAACCTACCCTACAATGAGCAGTTCTTC | CASIRDNLPYNEQFF
. | TRBJ2-7 | . | TRBV7-8 | TGTGCCAGCAGCTCATATTCAGCCGGTCGGGACTACGAGCAGTACTTC | CASSSYSAGRDYEQYF
. | TRBJ2-1 | . | TRBV3-1 | TGTGCCAGCAGCCAAGACGGTCTGGCCTTAGGGAATGAGCAGTTCTTC | CASSQDGLALGNEQFF
. | TRBJ2-7 | . | TRBV12-3/TRBV12-4 | TGTGCCACCAGTTTATGGGCCTCCTACGAGCAGTACTTC | CATSLWASYEQYF
. | TRBJ2-7 | . | TRBV6-2/TRBV6-3 | TGTGCCAGCAGTTACTCGGGCTCTAGAAGCTCCTACGAGCAGTACTTC | CASSYSGSRSSYEQYF
. | TRBJ2-7 | . | TRBV19 | TGTGCCAGTAGTATAGATGACGCCGGAGCGGCCGCCCCCTACGAGCAGTACTTC | CASSIDDAGAAAPYEQYF
few | TRBJ2-7 | . | TRBV2 | TGTGCCAGCAGTGAACGGGTCAACTCCTACGAGCAGTACTTC | CASSERVNSYEQYF
many | TRBJ2-7 | . | TRBV20-1 | TGCAGTGCTAGAGGTCTGGGGGGCGAGCAGTACTTC | CSARGLGGEQYF
. | TRBJ2-1 | . | TRBV7-8 | TGTGCCAGCAGCTTAGGGGAGGTGTGGGAGCAGTTCTTC | CASSLGEVWEQFF
few | TRBJ1-2 | . | TRBV20-1 | TGCAGTGCTAGGACACGGGGGGGTGGCTACACCTTC | CSARTRGGGYTF
. | TRBJ2-3 | . | TRBV7-4 | TGTGCCAGCAGCTTACCACCTGGGGACCTTATAACAGATACGCAGTATTTT | CASSLPPGDLITDTQYF
. | TRBJ2-1 | TRBD2 | TRBV28 | TGTGCCAGCACCATAGTAGCGGGAAAATCTAACGACAAGGAGCAGTTCTTC | CASTIVAGKSNDKEQFF
few | TRBJ1-4 | . | TRBV7-9 | TGTGCCAGCAGCTTAGCGACGAGGGGGGCTAATGAAAAACTGTTTTTT | CASSLATRGANEKLFF
few | TRBJ2-1 | TRBD2 | TRBV5-1 | TGCGCCAGCAGCTCCCATCTAGCGGGAGGCCTTTACAATGAGCAGTTCTTC | CASSSHLAGGLYNEQFF
. | TRBJ2-5 | TRBD1 | TRBV11-2 | TGTGCCAGCCCCCAGACAGGGTGGGAGACCCAGTACTTC | CASPQTGWETQYF
few | TRBJ1-2 | . | TRBV25-1 | TGTGCCAGCAAGAGCGGGGGCTATGGCTACACCTTC | CASKSGGYGYTF
. | TRBJ2-5 | . | TRBV6-5 | TGTGCCAGCATCAGGGGAGAGACCCAGTACTTC | CASIRGETQYF
. | TRBJ1-6 | . | TRBV12-3/TRBV12-4 | TGTGCCAGCAGCGGACAGATTAATTCACCCCTCCACTTT | CASSGQINSPLHF
. | TRBJ2-5 | . | TRBV4-2 | TGTGCCAGCAGCCAAGATGGAAGACAGGGAGGGGAGACCCAGTACTTC | CASSQDGRQGGETQYF
. | TRBJ2-4 | . | TRBV3-1 | TGTGCCAGCAGCTCCAGCGGGTTCCAGTACTTC | CASSSSGFQYF
. | TRBJ2-4 | TRBD1 | TRBV27 | TGTGCCAGCAGAACCCCCGGGACAGGGAAGAAAAACATTCAGTACTTC | CASRTPGTGKKNIQYF
many | TRBJ2-7 | TRBD2 | TRBV29-1 | TGCAGCGTTCCGGGACTAGCGGGAGAGCAGTACTTC | CSVPGLAGEQYF
. | TRBJ2-7 | . | TRBV20-1 | TGCAGTGCTTTCAGCCAGAACCCCTTACAGGGTGATCTCTACAATGAGCAGTACTTC | CSAFSQNPLQGDLYNEQYF
many | TRBJ2-7 | TRBD2 | TRBV29-1 | TGCAGCGTTGAAGGGACTAGCGGGAGGGGGACCTACGAGCAGTACTTC | CSVEGTSGRGTYEQYF
few | TRBJ2-1 | . | TRBV4-2 | TGTGCCAGCAGCCAAGGCTACGGGAGCGATGAGCAGTTCTTC | CASSQGYGSDEQFF
many | TRBJ2-1 | TRBD2 | TRBV10-3 | TGTGCCACGGGGACTAGCGGGAGTTACAATGAGCAGTTCTTC | CATGTSGSYNEQFF
. | TRBJ2-7 | . | TRBV6-6 | TGTGCCAGCTCCGTAGTATCTGGGGGGTTCAACGAGCAGTACTTC | CASSVVSGGFNEQYF
. | TRBJ1-2 | . | TRBV7-6 | TGTGCCAGCAGCTTAGCACAGGATAGTAACTATGGCTACACCTTC | CASSLAQDSNYGYTF
few | TRBJ2-5 | TRBD2 | TRBV3-1 | TGTGCCAGCAGCCAAACTTCTAGCGGGAGGGGGGGAGAGACCCAGTACTTC | CASSQTSSGRGGETQYF
. | TRBJ2-1 | . | TRBV10-3 | TGTGCCATCAGTGAGTCGACTCTTGTGGGAACGAGTAGGAATGAGCAGTTCTTC | CAISESTLVGTSRNEQFF
. | TRBJ2-4 | . | TRBV5-6 | TGTGCCAGCAGCTTGGCGGGACCAATTGTCCCCAAGAACATTCAGTACTTC | CASSLAGPIVPKNIQYF
. | TRBJ2-5 | TRBD1 | TRBV30 | TGTGCCTGGAGTGTCACAGGGGGCCAGTACTTC | CAWSVTGGQYF
. | TRBJ2-1 | . | TRBV20-1 | TGCAGTGCCCCCAGGCTAACCGGCACTCTGGGCAATGAGCAGTTCTTC | CSAPRLTGTLGNEQFF
few | TRBJ2-5 | TRBD2 | TRBV7-2 | TGTGCCAGCAGTCAGCTAGCGGTTAAGCTTTTTCAGACCCAGTACTTC | CASSQLAVKLFQTQYF
. | TRBJ2-5 | . | TRBV10-1 | TGCGCCAGCAGGCGTCAGGACTCGTACCAAGAGACCCAGTACTTC | CASRRQDSYQETQYF